This entry lists 10 T cell receptor beta chains sequenced from one sample in a study of OX40 agonist ivuxolimab in advanced cancers. TCRdb's copy holds only in-frame clones and misses some; the assay was immunoSEQ multiplex PCR. Of some 74,000 clones listed, roughly 82% were seen once; the top ten hold around 5%. Here the sequenced sample was CD4+ or CD8+ T cells sorted from blood, taken in a trial of the OX40 agonist ivuxolimab. Source of these receptors: an adult with an advanced solid tumor such as melanoma, head and neck, liver or kidney cancer.

CDR3 in DNA: TGTGCCAGCTCACCACCGGGCAGCTCTGGAAACACCATATATTTT. This sequence encodes CASSPPGSSGNTIYF. This rearrangement joins TRBV18 to TRBJ1-3; D remains ambiguous. This CDR3 has 15 amino acids. V lost 0 bases and J 0 bases, leaving 6 bases between the germline ends. The germline CDR1 and CDR2 sequences are KGHSH and LQKENI.

The chain combines TRBV27 with TRBJ2-7; D gene unclear. The V end was cut by 0 bases, the J end by 3 bases, with 3 bases between. CDR1 is MNHEY, CDR2 SMNVEV, per germline (reference sequence). CDR3 length equals 12 residues. CDR3: CASSLSRYEQYF. The CDR3 DNA reads TGTGCCAGCAGTTTATCTCGCTACGAGCAGTACTTC.

The V gene is TRBV7-9, the J gene TRBJ1-1; D might be TRBD1 (5 bases). The germline V and J ends were trimmed by 5 bases and 10 bases, with 17 bases remaining between them. This CDR3 comprises 13 residues. Germline CDR1 and CDR2: SEHNR and FQNEAQ (reference sequence). The CDR3 bases are TGTGCCAGCAGCCGGGACCGAGGGCGACGAGCTTTCTTT. Its translation is CASSRDRGRRAFF.

This rearrangement joins TRBV5-1 to TRBJ1-2; 10 bases agree with TRBD1. Unmatched junction bases numbered 11, after V lost 1 base and J lost 8 bases. Germline CDR1 reads SGHRS; CDR2 reads YFSETQ. The CDR3 has 16 amino acids. CDR3 protein: CASSLNPGQGTDGYTF. The CDR3 DNA follows: TGCGCCAGCAGCTTGAACCCGGGACAGGGGACCGACGGCTACACCTTC.

This chain connects TRBV2 to TRBJ2-7; perhaps D is TRBD1 or TRBD2 (5 bases each). Germline V gene lookup returns CDR1 SNHLY and CDR2 FYNNEI. Trimming stripped 4 bases from V and 3 bases from J, with 22 bases between. The CDR3 runs 17 residues. The CDR3: CASSVGTAGGVGYEQYF. CDR3 bases: TGTGCCAGCAGTGTCGGGACGGCGGGCGGCGTCGGCTACGAGCAGTACTTC.

CDR3 protein: CASSFEGRISGNTIYF. The CDR3 nucleotides read TGTGCCAGCAGCTTTGAGGGACGGATCTCTGGAAACACCATATATTTT. This rearrangement joins TRBV7-8 to TRBJ1-3, with D possibly being TRBD1 (5 bases). Germline V gene data show CDR1 as SGHVS and CDR2 as FQNEAQ. The CDR3 length is 16 residues. Trimming cost V 3 bases and J 0 bases, with 12 bases left between them.

The rearrangement uses TRBV7-2 and TRBJ2-5; possibly TRBD1 for D (6 bases). CDR1 and CDR2 from the germline V gene are SGHTA and FQGNSA. The V end was cut by 3 bases, the J end by 5 bases, with 13 bases between. This CDR3 comprises 14 residues. This CDR3 is CASSLMGTRETQYF. The CDR3 DNA reads TGTGCCAGCAGCTTGATGGGGACAAGGGAGACCCAGTACTTC.

A few counts support this clone. V usage is TRBV6-5 and J usage is TRBJ1-5, with D unresolved. The CDR3 is 15 residues long. The V gene lost 0 bases and the J gene lost 0 bases, with 6 bases spanning the gap. Germline V gene lookup returns CDR1 MNHEY and CDR2 SVGAGI. The CDR3 bases are TGTGCCAGCAGTTACTCCGTAAATAGCAATCAGCCCCAGCATTTT. Translated: CASSYSVNSNQPQHF.

This sequence joins TRBV2 and TRBJ2-6; D is perhaps TRBD1 (6 bases). The CDR3 is 15 residues long. V lost 6 bases and J lost 1, with 10 bases in between. CDR1 is SNHLY, CDR2 FYNNEI, per germline. The CDR3 DNA reads as TGTGCCAGCAGAAATACAGGGTCTGGGGCCAACGTCCTGACTTTC. Amino acids: CASRNTGSGANVLTF.

This chain connects TRBV28 to TRBJ1-1; D gene unclear. Germline lookup yields CDR1 MDHEN and CDR2 SYDVKM. The CDR3 extends over 15 amino acids. The germline V and J ends were trimmed by 4 bases and 1 base, with 13 bases remaining between them. CDR3: CASSWAGPTNTEAFF. Here the CDR3 DNA reads TGTGCCAGCAGTTGGGCAGGCCCTACGAACACTGAAGCTTTCTTT.